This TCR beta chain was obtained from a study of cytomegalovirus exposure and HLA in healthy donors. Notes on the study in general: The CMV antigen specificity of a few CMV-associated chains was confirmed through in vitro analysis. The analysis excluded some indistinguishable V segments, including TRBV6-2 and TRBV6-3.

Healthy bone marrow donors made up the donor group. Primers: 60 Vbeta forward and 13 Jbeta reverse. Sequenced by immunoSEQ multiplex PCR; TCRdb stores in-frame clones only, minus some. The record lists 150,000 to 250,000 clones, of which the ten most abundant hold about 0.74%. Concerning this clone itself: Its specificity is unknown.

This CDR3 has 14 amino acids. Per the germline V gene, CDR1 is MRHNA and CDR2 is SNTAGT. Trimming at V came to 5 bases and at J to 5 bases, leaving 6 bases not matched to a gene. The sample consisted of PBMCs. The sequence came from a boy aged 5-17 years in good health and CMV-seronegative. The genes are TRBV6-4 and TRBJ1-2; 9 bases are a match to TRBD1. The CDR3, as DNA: TGTGCCAGCAGTCCCGGGACAGGGACATATGGCTACACCTTC. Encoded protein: CASSPGTGTYGYTF.